These T cell receptor beta chains were read from a single sample in a study of human T cells and chemical hapten exposure. One entry per CDR3 protein, called by TCRdb with MiXCR from the RACE reads. The sample includes more than 75,000 distinct CDR3 sequences, over 8.5% of them seen just once. Sequenced material: whole blood. These receptors came from a male donor in good health. Some clones in this sample may be carry-over from other donors' samples. The CDR3 runs from the conserved cysteine through the conserved F or W. A D gene is named only where the DNA matches it firmly. Size is stated for part of the rows, as once, few or many counts, or as a class when the clone is expanded.

>TRBD1|TRBJ2-2|TRBV14|-
TGTGCCAGCAGCCATCCGGGACAGGGGAGCACCGGGGAGCTGTTTTTT
CASSHPGQGSTGELFF
>-|TRBJ2-2|TRBV6-5|-
TGTGCCAGCAGTTACTCGGTCCAGGGCGTATCCGGGGAGCTGTTTTTT
CASSYSVQGVSGELFF
>TRBD1|TRBJ1-5|TRBV20-1|few
TGCAGTGCTAGAGGACAGGGAAGTAGCAATCAGCCCCAGCATTTT
CSARGQGSSNQPQHF
>TRBD2|TRBJ2-5|TRBV7-8|few
TGTGCCAGCAGCTTATGGGGACTAGCGGGGGGTTTACAAGAGACCCAGTACTTC
CASSLWGLAGGLQETQYF
>TRBD1|TRBJ1-1|TRBV3-1|-
TGTGCCAGCAGCCAGACAGGGAACGTGGGTGAAGCTTTCTTT
CASSQTGNVGEAFF
>TRBD1|TRBJ2-1|TRBV11-2|few
TGTGCCAGCAGCCCCCCCGGGACAGGGACTTACAATGAGCAGTTCTTC
CASSPPGTGTYNEQFF
>-|TRBJ2-3|TRBV3-1|many
TGTGCCAGCAGCGACGACACAGATACGCAGTATTTT
CASSDDTDTQYF
>-|TRBJ1-1|TRBV15|-
TGTGCCACCAGCAGAATAGACAGGAACACTGAAGCTTTCTTT
CATSRIDRNTEAFF
>-|TRBJ1-1|TRBV5-1|many
TGCGCCAGCAGCCCTGGGGTCATGGGCAGGGACACTGAAGCTTTCTTT
CASSPGVMGRDTEAFF
>TRBD2|TRBJ2-4|TRBV11-2|-
TGTGCCAGCAGCCGCGGGAGTGGCATTCAGTACTTC
CASSRGSGIQYF
>TRBD1|TRBJ2-3|TRBV6-4|many
TGTGCCAGCAGTGACTCGACAGGGGGCGCAGATACGCAGTATTTT
CASSDSTGGADTQYF
>-|TRBJ1-3|TRBV20-1|-
TGCAGTGCTTCTGCGGCGGAAACGGACACCATATATTTT
CSASAAETDTIYF
>-|TRBJ1-6|TRBV12-3/TRBV12-4|many
TGTGCCAGCAGTTTCAGGGGCAGACAATCCTATAATTCACCCCTCCACTTT
CASSFRGRQSYNSPLHF
>TRBD2|TRBJ2-1|TRBV3-1|many
TGTGCCAGCAGCCCCAGCGTTGAACTAGCGGGGAGGGGTGGTGAGCAGTTCTTC
CASSPSVELAGRGGEQFF
>TRBD1|TRBJ2-3|TRBV7-8|-
TGTGCCAGCAGGCCAGGACAGGGCTTAGATACGCAGTATTTT
CASRPGQGLDTQYF
>TRBD2|TRBJ2-1|TRBV3-1|-
TGTGCCAGCAGCCAATTCCGGGGGGGTTCCTACAATGAGCAGTTCTTC
CASSQFRGGSYNEQFF
>TRBD2|TRBJ2-7|TRBV30|few
TGTGCCTGGAGTGTACTACCATCGGGAGGGGTCTACGAGCAGTACTTC
CAWSVLPSGGVYEQYF
>-|TRBJ2-5|TRBV7-9|many
TGTGCCAGCAGCTCAACCCGGACAGCGTACCAAGAGACCCAGTACTTC
CASSSTRTAYQETQYF
>TRBD1|TRBJ1-2|TRBV7-9|-
TGTGCCAGCAGCAACTGGGACAGGGGCAGCTATGGCTACACCTTC
CASSNWDRGSYGYTF
>-|TRBJ1-1|TRBV27|-
TGTGCCAGCTTACGGGGCACTGAAGCTTTCTTT
CASLRGTEAFF
>TRBD2|TRBJ2-1|TRBV29-1|many
TGCAGCTCCAGGACTAGCGCGAACAACAATGAGCAGTTCTTC
CSSRTSANNNEQFF
>TRBD2|TRBJ2-3|TRBV29-1|-
TGCAGCGTTGAACCCAGCGGGAGTGACACAGATACGCAGTATTTT
CSVEPSGSDTDTQYF
>-|TRBJ2-7|TRBV6-5|few
TGTGCCAGCGCCAGGGGACGGCTCTACGAGCAGTACTTC
CASARGRLYEQYF
>-|TRBJ1-1|TRBV2|many
TGTGCCAGCAGTGAATTAGTGGGGACTGAAGCTTTCTTT
CASSELVGTEAFF
>-|TRBJ2-4|TRBV5-4|many
TGTGCCAGCAGCGTGGGGGGCAAAAACATTCAGTACTTC
CASSVGGKNIQYF
>-|TRBJ1-4|TRBV21-1|many
TGTGCCACCCCATTGGGGGGTCAAGAAAAACTGTTTTTT
CATPLGGQEKLFF
>-|TRBJ1-4|TRBV7-8|few
TGTGCCAGCAGTCGAGGGGGGGCGAATGAAAAACTGTTTTTT
CASSRGGANEKLFF
>TRBD1|TRBJ1-2|TRBV19|few
TGTGCCAGTAGTCCAGGGGGCGCGGTTTCAGGCTACACCTTC
CASSPGGAVSGYTF
>-|TRBJ2-7|TRBV5-1|-
TGCGCCAGCAGCAGGGCTGGAGACTACGAGCAGTACTTC
CASSRAGDYEQYF
>TRBD2|TRBJ2-1|TRBV3-1|few
TGTGCCAGCAGCCAAGTCTCAGGACTAGCGGACTACAATGAGCAGTTCTTC
CASSQVSGLADYNEQFF
>-|TRBJ1-3|TRBV20-1|few
TGCAGTGCTAGTGGAGGGGAAGGAAACACCATATATTTT
CSASGGEGNTIYF
>-|TRBJ2-2|TRBV18|few
TGTGCCAGCTCACCACTTAGATCCGGGGAGCTGTTTTTT
CASSPLRSGELFF
>-|TRBJ2-2|TRBV7-3|many
TGTGCCAGCAGCTTACCTTCTGTAGGGACCGGGGAGCTGTTTTTT
CASSLPSVGTGELFF
>-|TRBJ1-6|TRBV7-9|few
TGTGCCAGCAGCCCCCCGGCGCACGGAGAGGGCTATAATTCACCCCTCCACTTT
CASSPPAHGEGYNSPLHF
>-|TRBJ2-7|TRBV6-2/TRBV6-3|-
TGTGCCAGCAGTTACGCGGCAGGGGAAGAGCAGTACTTC
CASSYAAGEEQYF
>TRBD1|TRBJ1-2|TRBV5-4|few
TGTGCCAGCAGCCCCGTGACTCAGGGGGTCCCACTCCGCTATGGCTACACCTTC
CASSPVTQGVPLRYGYTF
>TRBD1|TRBJ2-7|TRBV20-1|many
TGCAGTGCTCCCCCCCGGACAGGGGTTTACGAGCAGTACTTC
CSAPPRTGVYEQYF
>-|TRBJ1-2|TRBV21-1|many
TGTGCCACCGCGGGGAGGACGGACCCTATAGGGGGCTACACCTTC
CATAGRTDPIGGYTF
>TRBD1|TRBJ1-2|TRBV12-3/TRBV12-4|few
TGTGCCAGCAGTCAACTGCCCCCGGACAGGGGATCACAGGGAGGCTACACCTTC
CASSQLPPDRGSQGGYTF
>TRBD1|TRBJ1-3|TRBV5-1|many
TGCGCCAGCAGCAATTCGCGACAGGGCTCTGGAAACACCATATATTTT
CASSNSRQGSGNTIYF